This T cell receptor (beta chain) was profiled in a study of Ad26.COV2.S vaccination and SARS-CoV-2 variants. Across the whole study: Doses of Ad26.COV2.S were injected into muscle once or twice, 56 days apart.

Points from the study as a whole: Vaccine and placebo recipients had comparable breadth of non-spike TCRs.

CDR1 and CDR2 from the germline V gene are MGHRA and YSYEKL. The V gene end was trimmed by 5 bases and the J gene end by 0 bases; junction bases not matched to a gene: 6. CDR3 length: 15 residues. Treatment: some 19 received Ad26.COV2.S at low or high dose, single or two shots; 5 received placebo; per-sample allocation not given. Each sample was drawn 63 days after the first injection (of vaccine or placebo). The donor was a Boston adult aged 18-55 years. Data came from immunoSEQ multiplex PCR; TCRdb stores just in-frame clones and leaves some out. The sample holds 350,000 to 400,000 clones; roughly nine tenths are singletons and the top ten take 3.5%. Comments on this clone: Its target is unknown.

This receptor was obtained from a person aged 18-65 years who received the Ad26.COV2.S COVID-19 vaccine or a placebo. The specimen comprised peripheral blood, sampled in a trial of Ad26.COV2.S vaccine versus placebo. J is TRBJ1-1 and V is TRBV4-1; 7 nucleotides agree with TRBD1. The CDR3 DNA is TGCGCCAGCAGCTCCCAACAGGGGATGAACACTGAAGCTTTCTTT. Encoded protein: CASSSQQGMNTEAFF.